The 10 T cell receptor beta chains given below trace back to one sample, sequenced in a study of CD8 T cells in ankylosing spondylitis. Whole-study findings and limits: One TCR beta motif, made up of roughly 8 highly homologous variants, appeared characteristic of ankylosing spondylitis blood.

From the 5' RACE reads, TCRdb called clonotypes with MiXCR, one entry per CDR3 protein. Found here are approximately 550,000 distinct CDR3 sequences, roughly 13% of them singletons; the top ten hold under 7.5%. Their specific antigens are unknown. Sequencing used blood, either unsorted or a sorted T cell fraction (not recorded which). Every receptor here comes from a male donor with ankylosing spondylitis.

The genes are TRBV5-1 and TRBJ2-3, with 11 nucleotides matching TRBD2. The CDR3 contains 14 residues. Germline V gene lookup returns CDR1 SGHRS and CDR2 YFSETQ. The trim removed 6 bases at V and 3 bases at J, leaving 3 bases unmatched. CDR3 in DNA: TGCGCCAGCAAGCTAGCGGGAGGAACAGATACGCAGTATTTT. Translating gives CASKLAGGTDTQYF.

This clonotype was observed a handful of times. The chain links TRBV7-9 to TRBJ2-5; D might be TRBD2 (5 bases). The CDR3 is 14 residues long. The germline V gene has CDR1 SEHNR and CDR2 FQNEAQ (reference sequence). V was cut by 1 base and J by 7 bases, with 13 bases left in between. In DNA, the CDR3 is TGTGCCAGCAGCTTAGATGGGGAGCGAGGGACCCAGTACTTC. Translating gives CASSLDGERGTQYF. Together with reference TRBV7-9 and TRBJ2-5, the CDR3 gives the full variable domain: DTGVSQNPRHKITKRGQNVTFRCDPISEHNRLYWYRQTLGQGPEFLTYFQNEAQLEKSRLLSDRFSAERPKGSFSTLEIQRTEQGDSAMYLCASSLDGERGTQYFGPGTRLLVL.

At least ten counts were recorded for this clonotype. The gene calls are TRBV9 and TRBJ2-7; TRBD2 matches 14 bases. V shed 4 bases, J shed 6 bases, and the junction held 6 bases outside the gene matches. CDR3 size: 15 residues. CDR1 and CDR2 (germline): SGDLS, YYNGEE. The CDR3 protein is CASSLQTSGRGEQYF. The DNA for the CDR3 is TGTGCCAGCAGCTTGCAGACTAGCGGGAGGGGCGAGCAGTACTTC.

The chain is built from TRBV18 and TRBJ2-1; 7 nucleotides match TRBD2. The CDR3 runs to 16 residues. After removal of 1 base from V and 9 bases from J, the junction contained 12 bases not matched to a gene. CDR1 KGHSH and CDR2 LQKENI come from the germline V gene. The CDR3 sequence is CASSPQGGSTIVEQFF. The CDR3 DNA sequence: TGTGCCAGCTCACCACAAGGCGGGAGTACGATAGTTGAGCAGTTCTTC.

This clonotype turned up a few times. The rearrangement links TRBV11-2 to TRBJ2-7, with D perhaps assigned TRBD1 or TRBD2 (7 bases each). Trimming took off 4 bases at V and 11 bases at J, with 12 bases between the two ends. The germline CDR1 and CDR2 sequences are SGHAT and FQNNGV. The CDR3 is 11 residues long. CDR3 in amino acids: CASSSTGREYF. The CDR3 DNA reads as TGTGCCAGCAGCTCGACAGGGAGGGAGTACTTC.

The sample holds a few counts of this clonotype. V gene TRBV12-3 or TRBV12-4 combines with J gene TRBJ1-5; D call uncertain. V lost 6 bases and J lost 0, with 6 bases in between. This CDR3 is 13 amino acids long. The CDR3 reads CASRKSSNQPQHF. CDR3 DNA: TGTGCCAGCAGGAAGAGTAGCAATCAGCCCCAGCATTTT.

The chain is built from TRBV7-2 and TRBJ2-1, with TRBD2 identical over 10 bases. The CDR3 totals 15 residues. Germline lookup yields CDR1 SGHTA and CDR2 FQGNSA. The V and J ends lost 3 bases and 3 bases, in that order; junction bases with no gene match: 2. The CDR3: CASSFTSGIYNEQFF. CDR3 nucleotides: TGTGCCAGCAGCTTCACTAGCGGGATCTACAATGAGCAGTTCTTC.

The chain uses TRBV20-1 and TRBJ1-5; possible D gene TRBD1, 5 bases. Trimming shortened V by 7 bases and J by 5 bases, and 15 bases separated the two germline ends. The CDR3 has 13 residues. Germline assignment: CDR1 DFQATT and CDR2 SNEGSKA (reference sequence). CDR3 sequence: CSVTRDGDQPQHF. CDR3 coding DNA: TGCAGTGTAACCCGGGACGGTGATCAGCCCCAGCATTTT.

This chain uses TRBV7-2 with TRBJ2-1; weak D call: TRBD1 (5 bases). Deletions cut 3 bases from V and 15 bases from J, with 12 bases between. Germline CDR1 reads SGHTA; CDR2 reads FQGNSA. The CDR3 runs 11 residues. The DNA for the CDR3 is TGTGCCAGCAGCTTTGGGGCAGACCGGTTCTTC. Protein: CASSFGADRFF.

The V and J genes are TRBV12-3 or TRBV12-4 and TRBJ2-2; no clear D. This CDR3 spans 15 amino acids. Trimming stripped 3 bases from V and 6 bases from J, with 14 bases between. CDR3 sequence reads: CASSFWTSLSGELFF. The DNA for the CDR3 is TGTGCCAGCAGTTTTTGGACCTCCTTGTCCGGGGAGCTGTTTTTT.